The 5 T cell receptor beta chains presented below share a single source sample, sequenced in a study of cytotoxic CD8 clonotypes in ibrutinib-treated CLL. Sequencing used immunoSEQ multiplex PCR; TCRdb keeps in-frame clones, though not all of them. The sample includes fewer than 100,000 clones, approximately 86% seen only once; the top ten take approximately 5.4%. Here the sequenced sample was PBMCs, taken before ibrutinib treatment. These receptors all come from a human donor with chronic lymphocytic leukemia.

This chain links TRBV7-3 with TRBJ2-3; D may match TRBD1 or TRBD2 (5 bases each). This CDR3 region has 18 residues. Germline lookup yields CDR1 SGHTA and CDR2 FQGTGA. Trimming took off 5 bases at V and 4 bases at J, with 25 bases between the two ends. The CDR3 here is CASSGQALGVRAADTQYF. The CDR3 DNA reads TGTGCCAGCAGCGGCCAAGCATTGGGGGTCAGGGCGGCAGATACGCAGTATTTT.

V and J are TRBV7-2 and TRBJ2-1; D unresolved. This CDR3 is built from 12 residues. Germline CDR1 is SGHTA and CDR2 is FQGNSA. The V end lost 1 base, the J end lost 10 bases, and 8 bases lay between the germline ends. CDR3 loop: CASSLDGYEQFF. The CDR3 nucleotides read TGTGCCAGCAGCTTAGACGGGTACGAGCAGTTCTTC.

This clone showed up just a few times. V is TRBV30 and J is TRBJ2-5, with D uncertain. Deletions cut 1 base from V and 3 bases from J, with 3 bases between. Germline CDR1 reads GTSNPN; CDR2 reads SVGIG (reference sequence). CDR3 length: 11 amino acids. CDR3 sequence: CAWSAEETQYF. The CDR3 coding sequence is TGTGCCTGGAGTGCGGAAGAGACCCAGTACTTC.

The chain recombines TRBV6-5 with TRBJ2-7, with 12 bases fitting TRBD1. This CDR3 comprises 14 residues. Germline lookup yields CDR1 MNHEY and CDR2 SVGAGI. The V and J ends lost 5 bases and 2 bases, in that order; junction bases with no gene match: 1. CDR3 DNA sequence: TGTGCCAGCAGTGGGACAGGGGGCCCCTACGAGCAGTACTTC. Its translation is CASSGTGGPYEQYF.

The chain couples TRBV30 to TRBJ1-2, with 7 bases fitting TRBD1. The germline CDR1 and CDR2 sequences are GTSNPN and SVGIG (reference sequence). After removal of 0 bases from V and 0 bases from J, the junction contained 4 bases not matched to a gene. This CDR3 is built from 15 residues. CDR3 sequence (DNA): TGTGCCTGGAGTGTGGGGACAGTTCCTAACTATGGCTACACCTTC. It encodes CAWSVGTVPNYGYTF.